This section outlines one TCR beta chain sequence together with its context. Its matching antigen is unknown. Sample-barcoded 5' priming and a J-beta primer mix drove a second PCR of about 6 to 11 cycles. All samples yielded 3 million or more CDR3-containing paired-end reads. TCRdb independently ran MiXCR on the 5' RACE reads; one entry per CDR3 protein. The sample consists of around 750,000 distinct CDR3 sequences, around half of them appearing once. The data belong to a study of blood T cells in healthy people across ages. Study results and limitations: No one knew whether donors had CMV, which possibly confounded expanded clonotype changes.

The CDR3 is made up of 15 amino acids. Trimming at V came to 5 bases and at J to 6 bases, leaving 8 bases not matched to a gene. The germline V gene encodes CDR1 MNHNY and CDR2 SVGAGI (reference sequence). Caucasian individuals from Russia who were healthy and aged about 6 to 95 acted as donors. No fewer than 5.5 micrograms of total RNA were isolated from every sample. The material sequenced was blood. The chain is built from TRBV6-6 and TRBJ2-2; TRBD1 agrees at 8 bases. This clonotype was obtained from a man older than 75 in good health. As DNA, the CDR3 is TGTGCCAGCAGTAAAAACAGGGGGAGGCCCGGGGAGCTGTTTTTT. As protein: CASSKNRGRPGELFF.